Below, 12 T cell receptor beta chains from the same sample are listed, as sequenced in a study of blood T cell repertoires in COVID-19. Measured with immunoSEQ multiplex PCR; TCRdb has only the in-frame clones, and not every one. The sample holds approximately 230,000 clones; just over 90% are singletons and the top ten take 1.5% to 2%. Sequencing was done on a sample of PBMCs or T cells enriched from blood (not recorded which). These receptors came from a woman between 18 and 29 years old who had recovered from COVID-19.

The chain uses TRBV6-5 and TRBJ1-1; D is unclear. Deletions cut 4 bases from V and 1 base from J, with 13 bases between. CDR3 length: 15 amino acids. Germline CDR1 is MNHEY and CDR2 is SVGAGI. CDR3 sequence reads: CASSFHVTENTEAFF. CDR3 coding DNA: TGTGCCAGCAGTTTCCACGTCACAGAGAACACTGAAGCTTTCTTT.

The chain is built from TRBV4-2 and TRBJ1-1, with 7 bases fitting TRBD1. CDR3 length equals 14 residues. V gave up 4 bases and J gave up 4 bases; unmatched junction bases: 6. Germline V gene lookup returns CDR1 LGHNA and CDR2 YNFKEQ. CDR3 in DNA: TGTGCCAGCAGCCGAACAGGGGAGGTCACTGAAGCTTTCTTT. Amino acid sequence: CASSRTGEVTEAFF.

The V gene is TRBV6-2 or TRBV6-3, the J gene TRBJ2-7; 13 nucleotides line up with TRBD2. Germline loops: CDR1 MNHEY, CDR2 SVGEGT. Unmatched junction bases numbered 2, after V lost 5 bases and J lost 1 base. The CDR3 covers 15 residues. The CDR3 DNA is TGTGCCAGCAGTAGGACTAGCGGGAGTTCCTACGAGCAGTACTTC. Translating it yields CASSRTSGSSYEQYF.

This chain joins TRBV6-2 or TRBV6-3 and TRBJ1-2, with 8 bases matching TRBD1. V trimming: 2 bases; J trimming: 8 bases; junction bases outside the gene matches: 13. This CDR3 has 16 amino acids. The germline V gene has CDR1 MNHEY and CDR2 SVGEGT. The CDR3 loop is CASSYAQGALNQGYTF. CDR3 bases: TGTGCCAGCAGTTACGCCCAGGGGGCGCTTAATCAAGGCTACACCTTC.

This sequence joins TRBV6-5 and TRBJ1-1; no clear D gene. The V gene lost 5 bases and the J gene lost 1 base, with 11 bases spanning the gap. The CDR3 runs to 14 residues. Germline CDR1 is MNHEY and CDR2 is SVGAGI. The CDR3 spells CASSPRPGNTEAFF. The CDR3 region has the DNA TGTGCCAGCAGTCCCCGTCCCGGGAACACTGAAGCTTTCTTT.

This chain's CDR3 is CASSVGQGPYGYTF. The CDR3 nucleotides are TGTGCCAGCAGCGTCGGACAGGGCCCCTATGGCTACACCTTC. The chain combines TRBV9 with TRBJ1-2; 8 positions match TRBD1. V lost 2 bases, J lost 4 bases, and 4 bases stayed unmatched. This CDR3 has 14 residues. CDR1 is SGDLS and CDR2 is YYNGEE in the germline V gene.

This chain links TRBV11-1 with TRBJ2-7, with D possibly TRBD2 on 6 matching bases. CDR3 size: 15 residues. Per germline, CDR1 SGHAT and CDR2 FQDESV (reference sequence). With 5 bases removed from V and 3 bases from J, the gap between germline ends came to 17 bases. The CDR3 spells CASSAPGTRYYEQYF. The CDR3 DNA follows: TGTGCCAGCAGCGCCCCCGGGACTCGCTACTACGAGCAGTACTTC.

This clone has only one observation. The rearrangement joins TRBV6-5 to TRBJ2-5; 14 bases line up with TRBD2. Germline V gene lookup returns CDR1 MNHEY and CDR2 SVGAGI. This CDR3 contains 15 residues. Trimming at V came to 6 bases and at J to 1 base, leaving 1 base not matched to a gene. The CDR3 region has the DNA TGTGCCAGCAGGACTAGCGGGGGGGTCCAAGAGACCCAGTACTTC. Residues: CASRTSGGVQETQYF.

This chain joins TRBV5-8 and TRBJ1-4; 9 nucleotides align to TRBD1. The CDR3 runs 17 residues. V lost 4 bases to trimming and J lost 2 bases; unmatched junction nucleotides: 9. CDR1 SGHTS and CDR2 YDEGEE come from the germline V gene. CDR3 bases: TGTGCCAGCAGCCCCGGGACAGGGATTGCGACTAATGAAAAACTGTTTTTT. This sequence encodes CASSPGTGIATNEKLFF.

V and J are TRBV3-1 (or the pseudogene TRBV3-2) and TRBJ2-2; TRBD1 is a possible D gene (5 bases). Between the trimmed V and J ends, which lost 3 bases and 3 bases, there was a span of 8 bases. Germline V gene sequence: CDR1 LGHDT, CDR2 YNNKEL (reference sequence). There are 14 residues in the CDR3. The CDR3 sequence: CASSQGPYTGELFF. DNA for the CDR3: TGTGCCAGCAGCCAGGGGCCGTACACCGGGGAGCTGTTTTTT.

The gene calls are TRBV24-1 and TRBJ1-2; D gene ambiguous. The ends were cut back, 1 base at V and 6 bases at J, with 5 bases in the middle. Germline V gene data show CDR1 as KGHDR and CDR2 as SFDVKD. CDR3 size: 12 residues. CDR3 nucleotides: TGTGCCACCAGTGATTTTGTAGATGGCTACACCTTC. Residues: CATSDFVDGYTF.

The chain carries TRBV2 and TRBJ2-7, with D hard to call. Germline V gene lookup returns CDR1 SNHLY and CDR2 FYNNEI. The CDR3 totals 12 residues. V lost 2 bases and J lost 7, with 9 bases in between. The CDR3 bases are TGTGCCAGCAGTGAATTTGACACAGAGCAGTACTTC. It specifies CASSEFDTEQYF.